The sequence of this TCR beta chain was determined in a study of T cells in narcolepsy. Sequencing used immunoSEQ multiplex PCR; TCRdb keeps in-frame clones, though not all of them. The sample has tens of thousands of clones; roughly 74% are singletons. On this clone itself: As yet, its antigen is unknown.

Study-wide points: In some patient and control memory CD4+ samples, autoreactive clones were absent. Reportedly, autoreactive clonotypes were serially detected in patients' blood but not controls'.

Sequencing was done on a sample of CD45RA- memory CD4+ T cells from PBMCs. This TCR was sampled from a human donor with narcolepsy.

The CDR3 nucleotides are TGTGCCAGCAGCCAAACCGGGACAATGAACACCGGGGAGCTGTTTTTT. It codes for CASSQTGTMNTGELFF. The chain recombines TRBV7-2 with TRBJ2-2; D is perhaps TRBD1 (6 bases). Germline V lookup: CDR1 SGHTA, CDR2 FQGNSA. CDR3 size: 16 residues. The V end was cut by 5 bases, the J end by 1 base, with 14 bases between.